This T cell receptor (beta chain) originates from a study of blood T cell repertoires in COVID-19. CDR3 length equals 15 residues. Germline V lookup: CDR1 SGHNT, CDR2 YYREEE (reference sequence). V lost 2 bases to trimming and J lost 4 bases; unmatched junction nucleotides: 6. The data were produced by immunoSEQ multiplex PCR, yet TCRdb's version contains in-frame clones alone and is incomplete. The sample contains a few hundred thousand clones, 65% to 85% of which appear only once. The receptor's source is a man over 45 who had recovered from COVID-19. The source material was PBMCs or T cells enriched from blood (not recorded which). This chain joins TRBV5-4 and TRBJ1-1; 9 nucleotides agree with TRBD1. The CDR3: CASSFKGQGVTEAFF. The CDR3, as DNA: TGTGCCAGCAGCTTCAAGGGACAGGGAGTCACTGAAGCTTTCTTT.